This record covers a single T cell receptor beta chain. Its antigen is currently unknown. Assay used: immunoSEQ multiplex PCR; TCRdb lists only in-frame clones, some missing. This sample has approximately 100,000 clones; 90% occur once, and the top ten carry 0.25% to 0.35%. The data derive from a study of OX40 agonist ivuxolimab in advanced cancers. Overall study context: Having had anti-PD-1, anti-PD-L1 or anti-CTLA-4 therapy before was allowed, and around 44% had some. General study points: Among expanded peripheral T cells, antigen specificity went undetermined.

This CDR3 is 15 amino acids long. The V gene end was trimmed by 7 bases and the J gene end by 5 bases; junction bases not matched to a gene: 8. Germline V gives CDR1 MDHEN, CDR2 SYDVKM. The TCR was taken from an adult with an advanced solid tumor such as melanoma, head and neck, liver or kidney cancer. The V and J genes are TRBV28 and TRBJ1-5, with 10 bases lining up with TRBD1. Sequencing used CD4+ or CD8+ T cells sorted from blood, obtained in a trial of the OX40 agonist ivuxolimab. This chain's CDR3 is CASKRQGALDQPQHF. The CDR3 nucleotides read TGTGCCAGCAAGAGACAGGGGGCCCTCGATCAGCCCCAGCATTTT.